The present T cell receptor beta chain was sequenced within a study of cytomegalovirus exposure and HLA in healthy donors. The PCR employed 60 Vbeta primers together with 13 Jbeta primers. The method was immunoSEQ multiplex PCR; TCRdb's version includes in-frame clones alone and lacks a portion of them. This table lists about 51,000 clones. The V gene's germline CDR1 is SGDLS and CDR2 YYNGEE. The CDR3 runs to 15 residues. The V gene end was trimmed by 3 bases and the J gene end by 3 bases; junction bases not matched to a gene: 3. As concerns this clone: What it recognizes is unknown.

Findings and limits, study-wide: Presence/absence analyses assumed roughly uniform sequencing depth across donors. A later analysis, which compared TCR beta chains of equal frequency, found the HLA-associated ones more clonally expanded.

The sequence was collected from a man aged 40-50 years in good health and CMV-seropositive. The V and J genes are TRBV9 and TRBJ2-3; 11 nucleotides align to TRBD2. The specimen sequenced was PBMCs. CDR3 protein: CASSEGLAGTDTQYF. Written as DNA, the CDR3 is TGTGCCAGCAGCGAAGGACTAGCGGGTACAGATACGCAGTATTTT. The variable domain in full, with the rest retrieved from reference TRBV9 and TRBJ2-3, is DSGVTQTPKHLITATGQRVTLRCSPRSGDLSVYWYQQSLDQGLQFLIQYYNGEERAKGNILERFSAQQFPDLHSELNLSSLELGDSALYFCASSEGLAGTDTQYFGPGTRLTVL.